Below are 3 T cell receptor beta chains sequenced from a single sample in a study of blood T cell repertoires in COVID-19. The table came from immunoSEQ multiplex PCR; TCRdb's copy has only in-frame clones and leaves some out. The table has just under 90,000 clones, around 88% seen once. The specimen sequenced was peripheral blood. The receptor source for this set is a man aged 60 to 75 with acute or convalescent COVID-19.

The chain combines TRBV5-1 with TRBJ1-5; tentatively, D is TRBD1 (5 bases). The CDR3 covers 13 residues. CDR1 and CDR2 (germline): SGHRS, YFSETQ. With 1 base removed from V and 7 bases from J, the gap between germline ends came to 9 bases. The CDR3 DNA sequence: TGCGCCAGCAGCTTGACAGGCTGGCAGCCCCAGCATTTT. Its protein is CASSLTGWQPQHF. Full variable domain (missing parts from reference TRBV5-1 and TRBJ1-5): KAGVTQTPRYLIKTRGQQVTLSCSPISGHRSVSWYQQTPGQGLQFLFEYFSETQRNKGNFPGRFSGRQFSNSRSEMNVSTLELGDSALYLCASSLTGWQPQHFGDGTRLSIL.

The chain has TRBV7-9 and TRBJ2-7; 7 nucleotides match TRBD2. V was pared by 1 base and J by 3 bases, with 3 bases of the junction left unmatched. CDR3 length equals 14 residues. CDR1 SEHNR and CDR2 FQNEAQ come from the germline V gene (reference sequence). CDR3 in DNA: TGTGCCAGCAGCTTAGTTCTAGCGGACTACGAGCAGTACTTC. It codes for CASSLVLADYEQYF.

The J gene is TRBJ2-2, the V gene TRBV5-6; D perhaps matches TRBD2 (5 bases). CDR1 SGHDT and CDR2 YYEEEE come from the germline V gene. V was trimmed by 2 bases and J by 2 bases, leaving 7 bases between them. The CDR3 length is 14 residues. This CDR3 reads CASSFGVNTGELFF. The CDR3 DNA sequence: TGTGCCAGCAGCTTCGGGGTAAACACCGGGGAGCTGTTTTTT.